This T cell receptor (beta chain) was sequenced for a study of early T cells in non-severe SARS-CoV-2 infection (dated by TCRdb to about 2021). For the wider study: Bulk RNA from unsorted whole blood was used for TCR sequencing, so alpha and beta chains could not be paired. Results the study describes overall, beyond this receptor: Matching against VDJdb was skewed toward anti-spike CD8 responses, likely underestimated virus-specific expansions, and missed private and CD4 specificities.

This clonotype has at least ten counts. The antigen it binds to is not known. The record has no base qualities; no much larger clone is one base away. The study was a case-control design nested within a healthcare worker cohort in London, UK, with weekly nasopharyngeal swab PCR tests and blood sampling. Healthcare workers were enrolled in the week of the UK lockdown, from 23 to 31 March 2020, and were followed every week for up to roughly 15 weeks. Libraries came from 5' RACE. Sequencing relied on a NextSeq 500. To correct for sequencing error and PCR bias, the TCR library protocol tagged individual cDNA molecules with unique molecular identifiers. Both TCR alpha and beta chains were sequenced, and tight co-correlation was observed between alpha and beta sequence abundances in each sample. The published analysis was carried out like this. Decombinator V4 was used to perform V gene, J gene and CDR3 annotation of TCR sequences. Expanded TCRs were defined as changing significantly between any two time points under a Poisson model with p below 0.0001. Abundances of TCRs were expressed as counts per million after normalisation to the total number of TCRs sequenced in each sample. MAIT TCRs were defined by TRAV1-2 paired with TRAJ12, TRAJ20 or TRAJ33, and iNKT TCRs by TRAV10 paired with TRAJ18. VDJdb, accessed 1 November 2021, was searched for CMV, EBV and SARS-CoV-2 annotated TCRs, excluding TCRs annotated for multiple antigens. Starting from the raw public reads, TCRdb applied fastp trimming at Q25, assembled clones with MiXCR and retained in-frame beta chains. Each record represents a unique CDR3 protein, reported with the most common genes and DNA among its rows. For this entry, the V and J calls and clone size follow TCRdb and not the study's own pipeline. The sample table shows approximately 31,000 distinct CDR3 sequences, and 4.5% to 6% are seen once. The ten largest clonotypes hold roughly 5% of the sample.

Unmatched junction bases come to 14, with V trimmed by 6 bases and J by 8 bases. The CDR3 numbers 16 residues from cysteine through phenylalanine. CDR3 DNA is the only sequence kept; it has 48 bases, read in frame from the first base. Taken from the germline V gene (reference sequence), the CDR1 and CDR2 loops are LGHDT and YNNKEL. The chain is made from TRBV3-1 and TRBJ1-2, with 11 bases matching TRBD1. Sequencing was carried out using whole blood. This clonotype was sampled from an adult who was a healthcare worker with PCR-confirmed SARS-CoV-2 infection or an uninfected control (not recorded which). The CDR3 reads CASSYTGQGARKGYTF. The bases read TGTGCCAGCAGTTATACCGGACAGGGGGCGCGAAAAGGCTACACCTTC.